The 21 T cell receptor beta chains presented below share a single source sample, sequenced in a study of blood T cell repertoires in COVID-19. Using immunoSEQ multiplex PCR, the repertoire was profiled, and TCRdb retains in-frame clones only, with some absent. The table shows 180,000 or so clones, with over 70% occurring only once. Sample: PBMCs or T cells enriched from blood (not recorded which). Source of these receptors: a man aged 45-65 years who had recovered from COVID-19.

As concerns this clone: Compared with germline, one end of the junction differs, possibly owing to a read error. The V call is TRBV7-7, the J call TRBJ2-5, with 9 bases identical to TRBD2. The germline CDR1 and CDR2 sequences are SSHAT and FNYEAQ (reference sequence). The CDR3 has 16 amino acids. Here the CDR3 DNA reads TGTGCTAGCAGCTTAGGGGGAGCGGGAGGACAAGAGACCCAGTACTTC. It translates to CASSLGGAGGQETQYF.

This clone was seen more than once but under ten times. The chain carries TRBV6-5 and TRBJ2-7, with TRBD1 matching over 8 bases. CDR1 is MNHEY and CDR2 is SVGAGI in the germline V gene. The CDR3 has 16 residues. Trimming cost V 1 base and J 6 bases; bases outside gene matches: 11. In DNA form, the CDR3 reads TGTGCCAGCAGTTACTACCGCGGACAGGGTGTAACCGAGCAGTACTTC. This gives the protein CASSYYRGQGVTEQYF.

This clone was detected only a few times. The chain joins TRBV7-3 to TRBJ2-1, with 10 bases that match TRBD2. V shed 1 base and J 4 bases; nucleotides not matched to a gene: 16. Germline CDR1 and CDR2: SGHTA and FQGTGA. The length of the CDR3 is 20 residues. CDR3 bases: TGTGCCAGCAGCTTAATCCCAGGGGCGAGCATAGCGGGAGGTTACAATGAGCAGTTCTTC. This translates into CASSLIPGASIAGGYNEQFF. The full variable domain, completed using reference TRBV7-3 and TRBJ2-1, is GAGVSQTPSNKVTEKGKYVELRCDPISGHTALYWYRQSLGQGPEFLIYFQGTGAADDSGLPNDRFFAVRPEGSVSTLKIQRTERGDSAVYLCASSLIPGASIAGGYNEQFFGPGTRLTVL.

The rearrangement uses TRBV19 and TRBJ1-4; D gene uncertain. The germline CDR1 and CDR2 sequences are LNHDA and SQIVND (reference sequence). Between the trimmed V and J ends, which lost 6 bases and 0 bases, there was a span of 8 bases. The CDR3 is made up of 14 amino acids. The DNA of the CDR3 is TGTGCCAGTAGGATGGCAGCAACTAATGAAAAACTGTTTTTT. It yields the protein CASRMAATNEKLFF.

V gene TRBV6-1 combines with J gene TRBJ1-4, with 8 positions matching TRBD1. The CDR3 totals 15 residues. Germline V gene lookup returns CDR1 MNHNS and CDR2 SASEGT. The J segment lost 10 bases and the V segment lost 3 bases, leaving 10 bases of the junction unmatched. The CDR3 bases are TGTGCCAGCAGTGAGGATACCACAGGGGGAGGAAAACTGTTTTTT. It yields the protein CASSEDTTGGGKLFF.

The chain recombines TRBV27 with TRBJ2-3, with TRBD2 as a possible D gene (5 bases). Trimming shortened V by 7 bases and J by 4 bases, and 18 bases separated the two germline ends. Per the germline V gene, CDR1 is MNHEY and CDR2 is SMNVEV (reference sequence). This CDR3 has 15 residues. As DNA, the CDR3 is TGTGCCAGCACCCAATACGAGGGATTCTCAGATACGCAGTATTTT. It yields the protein CASTQYEGFSDTQYF.

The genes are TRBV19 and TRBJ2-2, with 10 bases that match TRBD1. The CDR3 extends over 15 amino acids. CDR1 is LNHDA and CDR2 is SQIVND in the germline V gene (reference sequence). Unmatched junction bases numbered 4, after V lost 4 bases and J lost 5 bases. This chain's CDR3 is CASSTGDRGTGELFF. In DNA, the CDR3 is TGTGCCAGTAGTACCGGGGACAGGGGAACCGGGGAGCTGTTTTTT.

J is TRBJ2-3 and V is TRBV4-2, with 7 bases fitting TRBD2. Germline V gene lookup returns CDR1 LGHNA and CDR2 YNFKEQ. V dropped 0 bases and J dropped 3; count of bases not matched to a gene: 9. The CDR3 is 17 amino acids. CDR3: CASSQDSTEGGTDTQYF. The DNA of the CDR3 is TGTGCCAGCAGCCAAGATTCAACGGAGGGAGGGACAGATACGCAGTATTTT.

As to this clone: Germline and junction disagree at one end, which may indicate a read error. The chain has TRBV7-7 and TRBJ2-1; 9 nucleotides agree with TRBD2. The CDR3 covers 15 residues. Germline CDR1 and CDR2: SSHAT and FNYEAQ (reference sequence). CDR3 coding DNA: TGTGCTAGCAGCTTAGGAGCGGGAGGTGCGAATGAGCAGTTCTTC. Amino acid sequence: CASSLGAGGANEQFF.

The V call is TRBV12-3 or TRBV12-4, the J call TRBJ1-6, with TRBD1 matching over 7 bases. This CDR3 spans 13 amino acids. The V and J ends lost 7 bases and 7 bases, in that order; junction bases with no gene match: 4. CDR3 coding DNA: TGTGCCAGCATGGCAGGGGGGAATTCACCCCTCCACTTT. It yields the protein CASMAGGNSPLHF.

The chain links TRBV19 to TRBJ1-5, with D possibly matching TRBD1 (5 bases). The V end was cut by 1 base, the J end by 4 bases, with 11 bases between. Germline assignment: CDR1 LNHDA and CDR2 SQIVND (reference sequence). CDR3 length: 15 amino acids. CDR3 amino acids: CASSIGGRPNQPQHF. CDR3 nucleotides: TGTGCCAGTAGTATAGGGGGCAGGCCAAATCAGCCCCAGCATTTT. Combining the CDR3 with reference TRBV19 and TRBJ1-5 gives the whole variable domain DGGITQSPKYLFRKEGQNVTLSCEQNLNHDAMYWYRQDPGQGLRLIYYSQIVNDFQKGDIAEGYSVSREKKESFPLTVTSAQKNPTAFYLCASSIGGRPNQPQHFGDGTRLSIL.

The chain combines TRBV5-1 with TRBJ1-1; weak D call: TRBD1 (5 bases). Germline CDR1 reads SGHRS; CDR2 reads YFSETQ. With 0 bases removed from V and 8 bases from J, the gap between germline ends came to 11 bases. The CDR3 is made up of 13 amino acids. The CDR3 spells CASSLVVRGEAFF. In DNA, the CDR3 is TGCGCCAGCAGCTTGGTAGTTCGGGGGGAAGCTTTCTTT.

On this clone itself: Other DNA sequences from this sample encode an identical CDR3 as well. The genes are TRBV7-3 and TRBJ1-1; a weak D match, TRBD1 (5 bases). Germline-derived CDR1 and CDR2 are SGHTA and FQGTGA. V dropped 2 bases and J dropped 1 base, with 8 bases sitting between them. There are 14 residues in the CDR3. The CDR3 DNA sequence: TGTGCCAGCAGCTTAGGTAGGGGGAACACTGAAGCTTTCTTT. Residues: CASSLGRGNTEAFF.

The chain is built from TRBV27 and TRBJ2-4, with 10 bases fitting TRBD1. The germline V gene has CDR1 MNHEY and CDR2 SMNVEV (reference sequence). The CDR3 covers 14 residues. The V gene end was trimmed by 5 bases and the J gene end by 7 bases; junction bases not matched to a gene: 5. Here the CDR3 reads CASSLRTGGNIQYF. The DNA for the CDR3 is TGTGCCAGCAGTCTTAGGACAGGGGGGAACATTCAGTACTTC.

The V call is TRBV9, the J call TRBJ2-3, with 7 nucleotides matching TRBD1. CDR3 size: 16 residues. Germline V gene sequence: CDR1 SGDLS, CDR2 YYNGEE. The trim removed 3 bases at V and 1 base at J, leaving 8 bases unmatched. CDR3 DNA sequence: TGTGCCAGCAGCGAGTTACAGGGGATGGGCACAGATACGCAGTATTTT. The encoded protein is CASSELQGMGTDTQYF.

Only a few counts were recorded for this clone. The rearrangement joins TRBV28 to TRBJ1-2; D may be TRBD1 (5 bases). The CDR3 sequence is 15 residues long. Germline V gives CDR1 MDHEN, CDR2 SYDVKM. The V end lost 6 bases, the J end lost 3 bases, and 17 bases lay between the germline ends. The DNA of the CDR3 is TGTGCCAGCAGCCGGATACAGGCACCCGACTATGGCTACACCTTC. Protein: CASSRIQAPDYGYTF.

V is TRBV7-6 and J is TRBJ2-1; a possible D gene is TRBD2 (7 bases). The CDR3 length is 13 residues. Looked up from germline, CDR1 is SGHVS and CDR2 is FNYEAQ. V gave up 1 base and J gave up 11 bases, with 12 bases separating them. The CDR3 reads CASSLVSGGQQFF. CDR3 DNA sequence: TGTGCCAGCAGCTTAGTTTCCGGGGGGCAGCAGTTCTTC.

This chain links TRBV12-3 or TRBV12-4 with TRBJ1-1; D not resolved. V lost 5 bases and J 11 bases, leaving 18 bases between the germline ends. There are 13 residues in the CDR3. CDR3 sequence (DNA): TGTGCCAGCAGTGCGGACTCTCGACCCCCGGCTTTCTTT. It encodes CASSADSRPPAFF.

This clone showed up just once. The CDR3 DNA is TGTGCCAGCAGTGAAAAGGGGAATGAAAAACTGTTTTTT. It yields the protein CASSEKGNEKLFF. The V and J genes are TRBV6-1 and TRBJ1-4; D may be TRBD1 (5 bases). This CDR3 comprises 13 residues. Per germline, CDR1 MNHNS and CDR2 SASEGT. V was trimmed by 2 bases and J by 5 bases, leaving 6 bases between them.

In nucleotides, the CDR3 is TGCAGTGCTAGTCCCCTAGCGGGAGTGAGTGAGCAGTTCTTC. Protein sequence: CSASPLAGVSEQFF. V gene TRBV20-1 combines with J gene TRBJ2-1; 10 nucleotides match TRBD2. Germline V CDR1 and CDR2: DFQATT, SNEGSKA (reference sequence). Losses at the gene ends were 3 bases for V and 9 bases for J; bases not matched to a gene: 8. The CDR3 has 14 residues.

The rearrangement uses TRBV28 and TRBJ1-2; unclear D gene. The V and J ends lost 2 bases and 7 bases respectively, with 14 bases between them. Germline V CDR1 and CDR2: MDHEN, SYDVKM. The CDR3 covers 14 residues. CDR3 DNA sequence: TGTGCCAGCAGTTTAGCGGTCGTTTTTAGTGGCTACACCTTC. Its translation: CASSLAVVFSGYTF.